One and the same sample provided the 24 T cell receptor beta chains below, sequenced in a study of blood T cell repertoires in COVID-19. Only in-frame clones appear in the TCRdb table, and some are missing; sequencing was by immunoSEQ multiplex PCR. This table holds 150,000 to 200,000 clones, 88% found once. The sequenced sample consisted of PBMCs or T cells enriched from blood (not recorded which). The receptors shown here come from a woman aged 18-30 years who had recovered from COVID-19.

This clone was observed a few times. This chain links TRBV7-9 with TRBJ1-4; TRBD1 matches at 10 bases. The germline CDR1 and CDR2 sequences are SEHNR and FQNEAQ (reference sequence). This CDR3 spans 17 amino acids. The ends lost 2 bases at V and 8 bases at J; junction bases unmatched: 11. The CDR3 is CASSLLPPTGGNEKLFF. The DNA for the CDR3 is TGTGCCAGCAGCTTACTCCCCCCGACAGGGGGCAACGAAAAACTGTTTTTT.

V gene TRBV19 combines with J gene TRBJ1-2, with TRBD1 matching 7 bases. Germline V gives CDR1 LNHDA, CDR2 SQIVND (reference sequence). This CDR3 is 11 amino acids long. Germline trimming cut 11 bases from V and 5 bases from J; bases unmatched to any gene: 5. CDR3 nucleotide sequence: TGTGCCGCCACAGGGGAGTATGGCTACACCTTC. Its translation is CAATGEYGYTF. The complete variable domain, with remaining parts taken from reference TRBV19 and TRBJ1-2, reads DGGITQSPKYLFRKEGQNVTLSCEQNLNHDAMYWYRQDPGQGLRLIYYSQIVNDFQKGDIAEGYSVSREKKESFPLTVTSAQKNPTAFYLCAATGEYGYTFGSGTRLTVV.

The chain links TRBV19 to TRBJ2-7, with D unresolved. V shed 5 bases and J shed 0 bases, with 17 bases lying between them. This CDR3 has 16 residues. Germline values: CDR1 LNHDA, CDR2 SQIVND (reference sequence). The CDR3 sequence: CASSPQGVLNSYEQYF. The CDR3 nucleotides are TGTGCCAGTAGTCCCCAAGGAGTTCTAAACTCCTACGAGCAGTACTTC.

V gene TRBV7-8 combines with J gene TRBJ1-1; no reliable D call. This CDR3 spans 13 amino acids. V was shortened by 7 bases and J by 5 bases, with 14 bases between the two germline ends. Germline V gene data show CDR1 as SGHVS and CDR2 as FQNEAQ. The CDR3 region is CASNREVGTEAFF. Here the CDR3 DNA reads TGTGCCAGCAACCGGGAAGTCGGGACTGAAGCTTTCTTT.

The V gene is TRBV7-8, the J gene TRBJ1-1, with a possible D match to TRBD1 (5 bases). The CDR3 length is 16 residues. Germline V CDR1 and CDR2: SGHVS, FQNEAQ. The V end lost 2 bases, the J end lost 0 bases, and 13 bases lay between the germline ends. The CDR3 DNA sequence: TGTGCCAGCAGCTTATCGTCTGGACACCTGAACACTGAAGCTTTCTTT. It encodes CASSLSSGHLNTEAFF.

The genes are TRBV4-3 and TRBJ2-3, with TRBD2 matching 8 bases. Looked up from germline, CDR1 is LGHNA and CDR2 is YSLEER. The CDR3 extends over 16 amino acids. V was pared by 8 bases and J by 4 bases, with 14 bases of the junction left unmatched. CDR3 sequence (DNA): TGCGCCAGCGGCGGGATAGCGGGGAATTTCGCAGATACGCAGTATTTT. The encoded protein is CASGGIAGNFADTQYF.

This chain joins TRBV30 and TRBJ1-2; 7 bases align to TRBD1. The CDR3 sequence is 13 residues long. Germline V gene lookup returns CDR1 GTSNPN and CDR2 SVGIG (reference sequence). Unmatched junction bases numbered 3, after V lost 3 bases and J lost 2 bases. In DNA, the CDR3 is TGTGCCTGGAGATCGGACAGGAACTATGGCTACACCTTC. This codes for CAWRSDRNYGYTF.

This clone was picked up one time. The chain combines TRBV29-1 with TRBJ2-5, with 7 bases aligning to TRBD1. V shed 4 bases, J shed 5 bases, and the junction held 7 bases outside the gene matches. The length of the CDR3 is 13 residues. Germline V gene lookup returns CDR1 SQVTM and CDR2 ANQGSEA. The CDR3 is CSVVGGGHETQYF. Written as DNA, the CDR3 is TGCAGCGTTGTAGGGGGCGGACACGAGACCCAGTACTTC.

The chain's CDR3 is CAWGVGVGGRAYNEQFF. The CDR3 DNA sequence: TGTGCCTGGGGGGTCGGGGTTGGCGGGAGGGCCTACAATGAGCAGTTCTTC. This chain links TRBV30 with TRBJ2-1; 9 nucleotides line up with TRBD2. V shed 5 bases and J 2 bases; nucleotides not matched to a gene: 13. The CDR3 runs to 17 residues. Germline V gene lookup returns CDR1 GTSNPN and CDR2 SVGIG (reference sequence). The variable domain in full, with the rest retrieved from reference TRBV30 and TRBJ2-1, is SQTIHQWPATLVQPVGSPLSLECTVEGTSNPNLYWYRQAAGRGLQLLFYSVGIGQISSEVPQNLSASRPQDRQFILSSKKLLLSDSGFYLCAWGVGVGGRAYNEQFFGPGTRLTVL.

The chain joins TRBV4-2 to TRBJ2-5; 9 positions match TRBD2. There are 15 residues in the CDR3. V was pared by 1 base and J by 2 bases, with 2 bases of the junction left unmatched. Germline CDR1 is LGHNA and CDR2 is YNFKEQ. CDR3 in DNA: TGTGCCAGCAGCCAAGGCGGGGGGGATCAAGAGACCCAGTACTTC. This gives the protein CASSQGGGDQETQYF.

The chain employs TRBV14 and TRBJ2-7, with 7 bases matching TRBD1. Germline V gene sequence: CDR1 SGHDN, CDR2 FVKESK. The CDR3 contains 14 residues. Unmatched junction bases numbered 5, after V lost 4 bases and J lost 2 bases. CDR3 coding DNA: TGTGCCAGCAGCCTATCGACAGGGACCTACGAGCAGTACTTC. Its protein is CASSLSTGTYEQYF.

This chain joins TRBV11-3 and TRBJ2-4; 11 bases match TRBD1. The CDR3 loop spans 15 amino acids. CDR1 is SGHNT and CDR2 is YENEEA in the germline V gene. The junction had 7 bases not matched to a gene; V was cut back by 5 bases and J by 7 bases. The DNA of the CDR3 is TGTGCCAGCAGCAAAAGGACAGGGGGCGCGAACATTCAGTACTTC. Protein: CASSKRTGGANIQYF. The whole variable domain, remainder taken from reference TRBV11-3 and TRBJ2-4, is EAGVVQSPRYKIIEKKQPVAFWCNPISGHNTLYWYLQNLGQGPELLIRYENEEAVDDSQLPKDRFSAERLKGVDSTLKIQPAELGDSAVYLCASSKRTGGANIQYFGAGTRLSVL.

This clone occurred a few times. The genes are TRBV12-3 or TRBV12-4 and TRBJ1-3; D unclear. The V end was cut by 11 bases, the J end by 0 bases, with 8 bases between. This CDR3 contains 12 residues. CDR3 in amino acids: CAGGSSGNTIYF. For the CDR3, the DNA is TGTGCCGGTGGCTCCTCTGGAAACACCATATATTTT.

The gene calls are TRBV3-1 (or the pseudogene TRBV3-2) and TRBJ2-5; 7 nucleotides align to TRBD2. The CDR3 is 16 residues long. Trimming took 0 bases from V and 7 from J; bases not matched to a gene: 11. Germline CDR1 is LGHDT and CDR2 is YNNKEL (reference sequence). CDR3 bases: TGTGCCAGCAGCCAAGATGAGGCGGGAGCTGGGAGGACCCAGTACTTC. It yields the protein CASSQDEAGAGRTQYF.

V gene TRBV4-2 combines with J gene TRBJ1-5, with no clear D. The V end lost 0 bases, the J end lost 5 bases, and 14 bases lay between the germline ends. Germline CDR1 reads LGHNA; CDR2 reads YNFKEQ. The CDR3 has 16 residues. The CDR3 here is CASSQEPVSYDQPQHF. The CDR3 coding sequence is TGTGCCAGCAGCCAAGAGCCGGTAAGCTACGATCAGCCCCAGCATTTT.

This sequence joins TRBV4-3 and TRBJ2-5; TRBD2 matches 9 bases. Germline V gives CDR1 LGHNA, CDR2 YSLEER. J gave up 3 bases and V 1 base, and 0 bases lay outside the gene matches. The CDR3 runs to 14 residues. CDR3 in amino acids: CASSQGLAEETQYF. The CDR3 bases are TGCGCCAGCAGCCAAGGACTAGCGGAAGAGACCCAGTACTTC.

The V and J genes are TRBV7-6 and TRBJ1-1, with TRBD1 matching over 10 bases. Unmatched junction bases numbered 14, after V lost 0 bases and J lost 4 bases. CDR3 length: 19 residues. Germline V gives CDR1 SGHVS, CDR2 FNYEAQ. CDR3 sequence: CASSLALPGTGDRGTEAFF. CDR3 in DNA: TGTGCCAGCAGCTTAGCACTGCCCGGGACAGGGGATCGTGGCACTGAAGCTTTCTTT.

V is TRBV19 and J is TRBJ2-7; 7 bases line up with TRBD1. The ends lost 5 bases at V and 1 base at J; junction bases unmatched: 5. Germline loops: CDR1 LNHDA, CDR2 SQIVND (reference sequence). The CDR3 loop spans 14 amino acids. The DNA for the CDR3 is TGTGCCAGTAGTCCCCGGACAGGATCCTACGAGCAGTACTTC. This translates into CASSPRTGSYEQYF.

This chain joins TRBV5-1 and TRBJ2-1; maybe TRBD2 (6 bases). The CDR3 totals 15 residues. Trimming took off 4 bases at V and 0 bases at J, with 11 bases between the two ends. The germline V gene has CDR1 SGHRS and CDR2 YFSETQ. In nucleotides, the CDR3 is TGCGCCAGCAGCCCCATCGGGAGCTCCTACAATGAGCAGTTCTTC. Its translation: CASSPIGSSYNEQFF.

The J gene is TRBJ2-7, the V gene TRBV4-2, with 11 bases matching TRBD2. The CDR3 consists of 22 residues. After removal of 2 bases from V and 3 bases from J, the junction contained 24 bases not matched to a gene. CDR1 is LGHNA and CDR2 is YNFKEQ in the germline V gene. The CDR3 DNA reads TGTGCCAGCAGCCAAACCTACGGTCGCCGGGCTAGCGGGGGGCCGTCGTTCTACGAGCAGTACTTC. Translation gives CASSQTYGRRASGGPSFYEQYF.

The chain is built from TRBV18 and TRBJ1-4; no clear D gene. This CDR3 is built from 14 residues. V was cut by 6 bases and J by 0 bases, with 8 bases left in between. Germline lookup yields CDR1 KGHSH and CDR2 LQKENI. The CDR3 DNA reads TGTGCCAGCTCCGAGGGTGCAACTAATGAAAAACTGTTTTTT. Protein product: CASSEGATNEKLFF.

The chain links TRBV19 to TRBJ1-5, with 8 bases fitting TRBD1. This CDR3 has 14 residues. The V gene end was trimmed by 4 bases and the J gene end by 5 bases; junction bases not matched to a gene: 4. Germline CDR1 and CDR2: LNHDA and SQIVND (reference sequence). The CDR3 reads CASSTQGVYQPQHF. As DNA, the CDR3 is TGTGCCAGTAGTACACAGGGGGTCTATCAGCCCCAGCATTTT.

This clone was counted once. The chain recombines TRBV12-3 or TRBV12-4 with TRBJ1-1; TRBD1 agrees at 7 bases. V was pared by 5 bases and J by 9 bases, with 9 bases of the junction left unmatched. This CDR3 has 13 amino acids. The CDR3 nucleotides read TGTGCCAGCAGTACCCCGGGACAGACAAAAGCTTTCTTT. It encodes CASSTPGQTKAFF.

CDR3 in amino acids: CASSEFFGAGNTIYF. CDR3 in DNA: TGTGCCAGCAGTGAATTTTTCGGGGCTGGAAACACCATATATTTT. The rearrangement joins TRBV2 to TRBJ1-3; no firm D call. The V end lost 2 bases, the J end lost 2 bases, and 10 bases lay between the germline ends. This CDR3 has 15 amino acids. Germline V gene data show CDR1 as SNHLY and CDR2 as FYNNEI.